Sequencing of this T cell receptor beta chain was carried out in a study of blood T cell repertoires in COVID-19. Study processing details: Reference gene primer amplification gave estimated nucleated cell counts. Using immunoSEQ multiplex PCR, the repertoire was profiled, and TCRdb retains in-frame clones only, with some absent. V, J and clone size reflect that table, while D and trimming were determined from the DNA. Among approximately 350,000 clones listed, roughly nine tenths were seen once. Sequencing was done on a sample of peripheral blood. This TCR derives from a woman aged 25-40 years with COVID-19, enrolled during active disease.

The CDR3 spells CASSAGIGTARQETQYF. The CDR3 coding sequence is TGTGCCAGTAGTGCGGGGATCGGGACAGCACGCCAAGAGACCCAGTACTTC. The chain links TRBV19 to TRBJ2-5; D might be TRBD1 (7 bases). The CDR3 covers 17 residues. V was pared by 5 bases and J by 1 base, with 20 bases between. Looked up from germline, CDR1 is LNHDA and CDR2 is SQIVND (reference sequence).